This record covers a single T cell receptor (beta chain). The V gene lost 0 bases and the J gene lost 3 bases, with 6 bases spanning the gap. The CDR3 covers 13 residues. CDR1 and CDR2 (germline): MNHEY, SVGAGI. The data stem from a study of regulatory T cells in long-lasting Graves disease. Time point described: newly diagnosed GD, antithyroid drugs for less than 3 months. PBMC-extracted RNA yielded the TCR library. Relying on iRepertoire HTBI primers and Arm-PCR of CDR3 regions, the team built TCR beta libraries. Each CDR3 protein is one row after TCRdb ran MiXCR on the multiplex PCR reads. The sample yields 350,000 to 550,000 distinct CDR3 sequences, over 15% seen once. The same specimen was also included in a second study, on T cells in Graves' hyperthyroidism and ophthalmopathy.

The source is a woman under 30 with Graves disease. The chain is built from TRBV6-5 and TRBJ2-7, with D hard to call. The sample was peripheral blood mononuclear cells (PBMCs), taken at new diagnosis, from a patient treated with antithyroid drugs. CDR3 nucleotides: TGTGCCAGCAGTTACTCGAATCTCTACGAGCAGTACTTC. Translation: CASSYSNLYEQYF.